The source of this T cell receptor beta chain is a study of blood T cell repertoires in COVID-19 (dated by TCRdb to the early 2020s). Regarding the research as a whole: The collaborator samples originated in the United States, Italy and Spain and spanned the acute and convalescent phases of COVID-19. The material from the prospective study consisted of cDNA or gDNA derived from T cells, B-cell-depleted T cells, or PBMCs. Subjects who had been exposed to COVID-19, were actively infected with it, or had recovered from it provided the deeply sampled blood TCRbeta repertoires that made up the dataset. The repertoires were made available in a free public database intended to serve as a resource for research on the immune response to SARS-CoV-2. Samples were obtained from the ongoing ImmuneRACE study (first 160 participants) and from about 1,300 subjects provided by 6 global collaborators. Nearly every sample came with metadata listing a de-identified subject ID, COVID-19 status, age in years and sex. Where HLA class I and class II types were available, the types were taken from metadata supplied by the sample provider, not from assay-based typing.

In Seattle, one collaborating source enrolled patients while the infection was active and tracked those patients longitudinally over the course of disease. The collaborating institutions used their own protocols to collect whole blood in K2EDTA tubes. For TCRbeta analysis, collaborators shipped samples as frozen whole blood, isolated PBMCs, or DNA extracted from either of those sample types. The immunoSEQ Assay, a bias-controlled multiplex PCR, was used to amplify TCRbeta CDR3 regions from genomic DNA. The authors' analysis ran thus. Within the assay, amplification of reference gene primers was used to estimate how many nucleated cells each sample contained. To quantify the absolute abundance of each unique TCRbeta CDR3 rearrangement, sequence reads were collapsed and filtered. For each sample, productive Simpson clonality was calculated by taking the square root of Simpson's diversity index across productive rearrangements. TCRdb provides this immuneACCESS table in a form limited to in-frame rearrangements. Some clones are lacking; in checked studies, under half of them reflect an unresolved V gene, and why the rest are absent is not known. The DNA gave D and trimming, while V, J and clone size come from that table. This sample comprises about 310,000 clones, 90% of them detected only once. Together, the top ten hold roughly 1% of the sample.

Results the study describes overall, beyond this receptor: The quantity of clinical and demographic metadata differed by source and by participant and was supplied without curation.

About this clone itself: No cognate antigen has been identified for it. Per-base quality was not reported, and no clone a single base away is much larger than it.

The CDR3, from cysteine to phenylalanine, totals 13 residues. The sequence is cut down to CDR3 DNA, 39 bases in frame from base 1. V ends up 5 bases short and J 8 bases short, with an unmatched junction base count of 6. As encoded in the germline V gene, CDR1 is SGHTA while CDR2 is FQGTGA. Specimen: peripheral blood. Recombination joined TRBV7-3 with TRBJ1-2; TRBD1 matches 9 bases in the middle. The clonotype was recovered from a woman in her thirties or forties with COVID-19, enrolled during active disease. CDR3 reads: CASSATGGGGYTF. Read as DNA, the sequence is TGTGCCAGCAGCGCCACAGGGGGCGGCGGCTACACCTTC.